This T cell receptor beta chain was recorded in a study of CD8 T cells in Susac syndrome. Points from the study as a whole: Across the total CD8+ repertoires, approximately 17 Susac-specific public clones were found. The CD8+ TEMRA repertoires yielded a few such clones.

It was with random hexamers that roughly 0.5 to 1 ug RNA was reverse transcribed. TCRdb used MiXCR to reprocess the immunoSEQ multiplex PCR reads, holding one entry per CDR3 protein. Here the sample spans approximately 100,000 distinct CDR3 sequences, roughly 95% being singletons. This clonotype showed up just once. Its antigen remains unidentified. The CDR3 is 14 residues long. Trimming removed 6 bases from V and 3 bases from J, with 11 bases in between. The germline V gene encodes CDR1 SEHNR and CDR2 FQNEAQ (reference sequence). This clonotype originated in a human donor with Susac syndrome. This chain uses TRBV7-9 with TRBJ2-2; either TRBD1 or TRBD2 may fit D (5 bases each). Source material: CD8+ T cells from PBMCs. The CDR3 reads CASRARGDTGELFF. The CDR3 DNA reads TGTGCCAGCAGGGCCCGAGGGGACACCGGGGAGCTGTTTTTT.